Listed below are T cell receptor beta chains from one sample, sequenced in a study of regulatory T cells in long-lasting Graves disease. Using its own MiXCR run on the multiplex PCR reads, TCRdb lists one record per CDR3 protein. The table has 500,000 to 700,000 distinct CDR3 sequences, 30% seen once. The sequencing here drew on peripheral blood mononuclear cells (PBMCs), taken when the disease was refractory, from a patient treated with antithyroid drugs. These TCRs come from a female donor with Graves disease. Both conserved end residues are part of each CDR3. A D gene is named only where the DNA matches it firmly. Clone sizes are given selectively: once, few, many, or a class where the clone is expanded.

clone size	D gene	V gene	J gene	CDR3 protein	CDR3 DNA
NA	NA	TRBV3-1	TRBJ1-4	CASSQGQVPNEELFF	TGTGCCAGCAGCCAAGGACAGGTACCTAATGAAGAACTGTTTTTT
NA	NA	TRBV20-1	TRBJ2-7	CSARQGESYEQYF	TGCAGTGCTCGTCAAGGGGAATCCTACGAGCAGTACTTC
NA	TRBD1	TRBV6-1	TRBJ1-4	CASRRQGAGEKLFF	TGTGCCAGCAGAAGACAGGGGGCTGGTGAAAAACTGTTTTTT
NA	TRBD2	TRBV12-3/TRBV12-4	TRBJ2-4	CASSPVARAGGKNIQYF	TGTGCCAGCAGCCCGGTGGCAAGAGCGGGAGGCAAAAACATTCAGTACTTC
NA	NA	TRBV6-5	TRBJ2-2	CASSSLSSTGELFF	TGTGCCAGCAGTTCCTTGTCGAGCACCGGGGAGCTGTTTTTT
NA	TRBD1	TRBV20-1	TRBJ1-2	CRTGGDGYTF	TGCAGAACAGGGGGCGATGGCTACACCTTC
many	NA	TRBV28	TRBJ1-1	CASSLRRTVNTEAFF	TGTGCCAGCAGTTTGCGGCGGACGGTGAACACTGAAGCTTTCTTT
NA	TRBD1	TRBV6-1	TRBJ1-5	CASSPRTGGVLNQPQHF	TGTGCCAGCAGCCCCCGGACAGGGGGGGTCCTCAATCAGCCCCAGCATTTT
few	NA	TRBV11-2	TRBJ2-3	CASSPQTSTDTQYF	TGTGCCAGCAGCCCCCAGACTAGCACAGATACGCAGTATTTT
NA	NA	TRBV5-1	TRBJ1-6	CASSFNSVGNSPLHF	TGCGCCAGCAGCTTCAACTCTGTGGGGAATTCACCCCTCCACTTT
NA	TRBD2	TRBV11-3	TRBJ2-5	CASSRRASGLQETQYF	TGTGCCAGCAGCCGTCGAGCTAGCGGACTCCAAGAGACCCAGTACTTC
NA	TRBD1	TRBV2	TRBJ2-7	CASMAGQAYEQYF	TGTGCCAGCATGGCGGGACAGGCCTACGAGCAGTACTTC
few	NA	TRBV29-1	TRBJ1-2	CSVGSRNTGGYTF	TGCAGCGTTGGCTCCCGTAACACTGGTGGCTACACCTTC
few	NA	TRBV5-1	TRBJ2-2	CASSLASGAGELFF	TGCGCCAGCAGCTTGGCCTCGGGGGCCGGGGAGCTGTTTTTT
NA	NA	TRBV7-2	TRBJ2-5	CASSFGAIETQYF	TGTGCCAGCAGCTTCGGGGCGATAGAGACCCAGTACTTC
few	NA	TRBV20-1	TRBJ2-3	CSASKGPPNTQYF	TGCAGTGCTTCTAAGGGACCGCCGAATACGCAGTATTTT
many	NA	TRBV12-3/TRBV12-4	TRBJ1-1	CASSFQGATEAFF	TGTGCCAGCAGTTTCCAGGGAGCCACTGAAGCTTTCTTT
NA	NA	TRBV29-1	TRBJ1-4	CSIQGNNEKLFF	TGCAGCATACAGGGAAATAATGAAAAACTGTTTTTT
many	NA	TRBV2	TRBJ2-5	CASSEEATVIQTETQYF	TGTGCCAGCAGTGAAGAGGCGACAGTGATACAAACAGAGACCCAGTACTTC
NA	NA	TRBV2	TRBJ1-3	CARRTPSGNTIYF	TGTGCCAGGAGGACACCCTCTGGAAACACCATATATTTT
NA	NA	TRBV19	TRBJ1-1	CASSIKRNTEAFF	TGTGCCAGTAGTATAAAGCGGAACACTGAAGCTTTCTTT
NA	NA	TRBV2	TRBJ1-5	CASNQGPLNQPQHF	TGTGCCAGCAACCAGGGACCCCTCAATCAGCCCCAGCATTTT
NA	NA	TRBV20-1	TRBJ2-5	CSARRTELQETQYF	TGCAGTGCTAGGAGAACAGAACTCCAAGAGACCCAGTACTTC
few	TRBD1	TRBV5-4	TRBJ1-2	CASSLPGGAYGYTF	TGTGCCAGCAGCCTACCAGGGGGCGCCTATGGCTACACCTTC
once	NA	TRBV6-1	TRBJ1-5	CASSPPVGVSQPQHF	TGTGCCAGCAGTCCTCCCGTCGGGGTGAGTCAGCCCCAGCATTTT
few	NA	TRBV30	TRBJ1-4	CAWSVLSHEKLFF	TGTGCCTGGAGTGTCTTGTCACATGAAAAACTGTTTTTT
many	NA	TRBV7-9	TRBJ1-1	CASSSPDRLYEAFF	TGTGCCAGCAGCTCCCCGGACCGCCTATATGAAGCTTTCTTT
few	NA	TRBV19	TRBJ1-1	CASSMGTRSNTEAFF	TGTGCCAGTAGTATGGGGACAAGATCGAACACTGAAGCTTTCTTT
NA	NA	TRBV3-1	TRBJ1-2	CASSQVQGIGYGYTF	TGTGCCAGCAGCCAAGTCCAGGGGATCGGGTATGGCTACACCTTC
few	TRBD2	TRBV6-4	TRBJ2-7	CASGWTSGSDEQYF	TGTGCCAGCGGTTGGACTAGCGGGAGTGACGAGCAGTACTTC
few	NA	TRBV2	TRBJ2-5	CASSEAIGAGTPQETQYF	TGTGCCAGCAGTGAAGCAATAGGGGCCGGGACACCTCAAGAGACCCAGTACTTC
NA	TRBD2	TRBV6-1	TRBJ2-3	CASKRENSFTDTQYF	TGTGCCAGCAAGCGGGAGAATTCTTTCACAGATACGCAGTATTTT
NA	NA	TRBV13	TRBJ2-7	CASSRTGFYEQYF	TGTGCCAGCAGCCGTACAGGGTTTTACGAGCAGTACTTC
few	TRBD1	TRBV2	TRBJ2-7	CAGSGQGIHEQYF	TGTGCCGGTTCAGGACAGGGTATCCACGAGCAGTACTTC
NA	NA	TRBV27	TRBJ1-3	CASSFAGVGNTIYF	TGTGCCAGCAGTTTCGCCGGGGTTGGAAACACCATATATTTT
NA	NA	TRBV27	TRBJ1-6	CASSSTDLNSPLHF	TGTGCCAGCAGTTCGACAGATCTAAATTCACCCCTCCACTTT
few	NA	TRBV13	TRBJ2-7	CASTDLVGGGNEQYF	TGTGCCAGCACCGATTTAGTGGGAGGAGGTAACGAGCAGTACTTC
few	NA	TRBV7-3	TRBJ1-1	CASSQSPGTPNTEAFF	TGTGCCAGCAGCCAATCCCCCGGGACACCGAACACTGAAGCTTTCTTT
few	TRBD1	TRBV27	TRBJ1-1	CASSHRVQGGAEAFF	TGTGCCAGCAGCCACCGCGTACAGGGGGGTGCTGAAGCTTTCTTT
NA	TRBD1	TRBV6-1	TRBJ1-5	CASRESDRDQPQHF	TGTGCCAGCAGAGAGTCCGACAGGGATCAGCCCCAGCATTTT
NA	NA	TRBV12-3/TRBV12-4	TRBJ1-1	CASRFTGMNTEAFF	TGTGCCAGCAGATTCACAGGAATGAACACTGAAGCTTTCTTT
NA	NA	TRBV5-6	TRBJ1-5	CASSKDRVNQPQHF	TGTGCCAGCAGCAAGGACAGAGTCAATCAGCCCCAGCATTTT